One sample yielded the 18 T cell receptor beta chains listed below, sequenced in a study of T-cell reconstitution after alpha-beta-depleted transplantation in children. Unique molecular identifiers were used in preparing the TCRbeta library. Via MiXCR, TCRdb re-called the PCR reads, giving one row per CDR3 protein. The sample carries under 850,000 distinct CDR3 sequences, less than 15% recorded once. Sequenced here: PBMCs, sampled before TCRalphabeta/CD19-depleted stem cell transplant. The source of these receptors is a girl aged 2-9 years with congenital amegakaryocytic thrombocytopenia, due to receive a stem cell transplant.

This clonotype was recorded many times. The rearrangement uses TRBV20-1 and TRBJ2-1; unclear D gene. CDR3 length: 16 amino acids. Germline loops: CDR1 DFQATT, CDR2 SNEGSKA (reference sequence). The CDR3 reads CSAEPGRTFTYNEQFF. Written as DNA, the CDR3 is TGCTCAGCAGAGCCCGGAAGAACATTTACTTACAATGAGCAGTTCTTC.

Only a few counts were recorded for this clonotype. The gene calls are TRBV28 and TRBJ2-7, with D uncertain. CDR1 is MDHEN and CDR2 is SYDVKM in the germline V gene. The CDR3 is 11 residues long. V gave up 4 bases and J gave up 8 bases, with 9 bases separating them. CDR3 region: CASSSPPKQYF. CDR3 nucleotides: TGTGCCAGCAGTTCCCCCCCCAAGCAGTACTTC.

This clonotype was counted between two and nine times. The J gene is TRBJ2-7, the V gene TRBV12-3 or TRBV12-4; the D is unclear. V gave up 3 bases and J gave up 6 bases, with 9 bases separating them. The CDR3 extends over 12 amino acids. The CDR3: CASSFQVAEQYF. DNA of the CDR3: TGTGCCAGCAGTTTTCAGGTTGCCGAGCAGTACTTC.

This clonotype was counted between two and nine times. The rearrangement links TRBV4-1 to TRBJ2-7, with 14 nucleotides matching TRBD2. Looked up from germline, CDR1 is MGHRA and CDR2 is YSYEKL. J was trimmed by 6 bases and V by 8 bases; bases with no gene match: 9. The CDR3 is made up of 15 amino acids. In DNA, the CDR3 is TGCGCCAGCTCCATGGGACTAGCGGGAGCTGTCGAGCAGTACTTC. Amino acids: CASSMGLAGAVEQYF.

This clonotype showed up many times. In DNA form, the CDR3 reads TGTGCCAGCAGCTTACTTGGTAGCGGGCTAAATACGCAGTATTTT. This sequence encodes CASSLLGSGLNTQYF. The chain links TRBV7-9 to TRBJ2-3; 7 positions match TRBD2. The germline CDR1 and CDR2 sequences are SEHNR and FQNEAQ (reference sequence). V lost 2 bases to trimming and J lost 7 bases; unmatched junction nucleotides: 9. The CDR3 extends over 15 amino acids.

This clonotype appeared many times. The chain joins TRBV4-1 to TRBJ2-1; 7 bases fit TRBD2. Germline assignment: CDR1 MGHRA and CDR2 YSYEKL. This CDR3 is built from 15 residues. V lost 2 bases and J lost 5; bases outside the gene matches: 6. The CDR3 region has the DNA TGCGCCAGCAGCCAAAGGGGCGGGAGCAACAATGAGCAGTTCTTC. Translated, it gives CASSQRGGSNNEQFF.

The rearrangement joins TRBV7-9 to TRBJ1-3; TRBD1 might be the D (6 bases). CDR3 length equals 14 residues. V was trimmed by 8 bases and J by 8 bases, leaving 19 bases between them. Looked up from germline, CDR1 is SEHNR and CDR2 is FQNEAQ (reference sequence). In DNA form, the CDR3 reads TGTGCCAGCCCATCGAGGGACATGGCAGACACCATATATTTT. This gives the protein CASPSRDMADTIYF.

This clonotype was counted many times. This rearrangement joins TRBV20-1 to TRBJ2-3; D uncertain. The CDR3 sequence is 14 residues long. CDR1 DFQATT and CDR2 SNEGSKA come from the germline V gene (reference sequence). Trimming removed 6 bases from V and 6 bases from J, with 19 bases in between. The CDR3 sequence is CSAHFLGSGDTQYF. The CDR3 DNA sequence: TGCAGTGCCCACTTCTTAGGCTCCGGGGATACGCAGTATTTT.

At least ten counts were recorded for this clonotype. The chain joins TRBV10-3 to TRBJ2-1; unclear D gene. Trimming took 10 bases from V and 6 from J, leaving 7 bases between them. CDR1 is ENHRY, CDR2 SYGVKD, per germline. This CDR3 contains 10 residues. CDR3 sequence (DNA): TGTGCCACCCCGCTCAATGAGCAGTTCTTC. It encodes CATPLNEQFF.

This clonotype was seen many times. The chain couples TRBV27 to TRBJ2-7, with D possibly called TRBD1 or TRBD2 (5 bases each). The V end was cut by 2 bases, the J end by 4 bases, with 15 bases between. This CDR3 contains 15 residues. The germline V gene encodes CDR1 MNHEY and CDR2 SMNVEV (reference sequence). CDR3 region: CASSLASGTAYEQYF. In nucleotides, the CDR3 is TGTGCCAGCAGTTTAGCCTCCGGGACGGCGTACGAGCAGTACTTC.

This clonotype has at least ten counts. The rearrangement joins TRBV5-1 to TRBJ1-2; D is uncertain. Trimming stripped 0 bases from V and 6 bases from J, with 12 bases between. Germline V gene data show CDR1 as SGHRS and CDR2 as YFSETQ. This CDR3 has 14 residues. The CDR3 coding sequence is TGCGCCAGCAGCTTGGAAGAGAGGCCTGATGGCTACACCTTC. Translated, it gives CASSLEERPDGYTF.

This clonotype appeared a few times. The V call is TRBV5-1, the J call TRBJ2-7; perhaps TRBD2 as D (6 bases). The germline V gene has CDR1 SGHRS and CDR2 YFSETQ. The length of the CDR3 is 15 residues. V lost 5 bases and J lost 0, with 15 bases in between. DNA for the CDR3: TGCGCCAGCAGTCGGGGACTCACTAGCTCCTACGAGCAGTACTTC. It translates to CASSRGLTSSYEQYF.

The count of this clonotype is one. The CDR3 does not end in the conserved phenylalanine or tryptophan, so this is likely a read error. This sequence joins TRBV12-3 or TRBV12-4 and TRBJ2-3, with D hard to call. Trimming left V 3 bases short and J 2 bases short, with 9 bases between. The CDR3 is 14 residues long. Here the CDR3 reads CASSLFADTDTQYL. The CDR3, as DNA: TGTGCCAGCAGTTTGTTTGCGGACACAGATACGCAGTATTTA.

The J gene is TRBJ2-5, the V gene TRBV5-1; D is unclear. CDR3 length: 12 amino acids. CDR1 is SGHRS and CDR2 is YFSETQ in the germline V gene. V was cut by 0 bases and J by 7 bases, with 7 bases left in between. The CDR3 sequence is CASSLDEGTQYF. CDR3 DNA sequence: TGCGCCAGCAGCTTGGACGAAGGGACCCAGTACTTC.

The chain employs TRBV25-1 and TRBJ1-1; 9 nucleotides match TRBD1. The J segment lost 8 bases and the V segment lost 4 bases, leaving 11 bases of the junction unmatched. This CDR3 region has 15 residues. Germline-derived CDR1 and CDR2 are MGHDK and SYGVNS. The CDR3 sequence: CASSGPRDRGREAFF. CDR3 nucleotide sequence: TGTGCCAGCAGTGGCCCCCGAGACAGGGGGAGGGAAGCTTTCTTT.

In this sample, this clonotype turned up a few times. The chain uses TRBV19 and TRBJ2-1; 12 bases are shared with TRBD2. The CDR3 is made up of 17 amino acids. The germline V gene encodes CDR1 LNHDA and CDR2 SQIVND (reference sequence). With V trimmed by 5 bases and J by 5 bases, 10 bases remained unmatched. The CDR3 spells CASSLPGLAGLDNEQFF. As DNA, the CDR3 is TGTGCCAGTAGTCTGCCGGGACTAGCGGGCTTAGACAATGAGCAGTTCTTC.

This clonotype showed up just a few times. J is TRBJ2-1 and V is TRBV3-1; 12 bases fit TRBD2. Germline-derived CDR1 and CDR2 are LGHDT and YNNKEL (reference sequence). The length of the CDR3 is 19 residues. Trimming removed 3 bases from V and 4 bases from J; junction bases left unmatched: 13. The CDR3 region is CASSQFLTSGRPLYNEQFF. CDR3 bases: TGTGCCAGCAGCCAGTTTCTTACTAGCGGGAGGCCTCTTTACAATGAGCAGTTCTTC.

This clonotype was detected ten times or more. The CDR3 nucleotides read TGCAGCGCCTGGACAGCCGCGAACACCGGGGAGCTGTTTTTT. Its translation is CSAWTAANTGELFF. The chain has TRBV29-1 and TRBJ2-2, with a tentative D call TRBD1 (6 bases). Trimming pared 7 bases from V and 0 bases from J, leaving 12 bases between. Germline V lookup: CDR1 SQVTM, CDR2 ANQGSEA. The CDR3 consists of 14 residues.